This TCR beta chain was sequenced during a study of blood T cell repertoires in COVID-19. The CDR3 runs 15 residues. The germline CDR1 and CDR2 sequences are KGHSH and LQKENI. The V end was cut by 2 bases, the J end by 0 bases, with 11 bases between. Sequencing was performed with immunoSEQ multiplex PCR; in TCRdb, only in-frame clones are kept and a portion is missing. The table records some 400,000 clones, 80% to 95% of them present only once. The cohort comprised adults aged about 18 to 90 years residing in approximately 25 US areas. The chain is built from TRBV18 and TRBJ2-7, with D possibly being TRBD1 (6 bases). Sequencing was carried out using PBMCs or T cells enriched from blood (not recorded which). The TCR sequence derives from a woman aged 40 to 50 who had been exposed to COVID-19. In DNA, the CDR3 is TGTGCCAGCTCACCAGCAGGGGAGAGCTCCTACGAGCAGTACTTC. It encodes CASSPAGESSYEQYF.